A single sample is the source of the 17 T cell receptor beta chains below, sequenced in a study of blood T cell repertoires in COVID-19. The data were produced by immunoSEQ multiplex PCR, yet TCRdb's version contains in-frame clones alone and is incomplete. The sample lists around 250,000 clones; approximately 89% were seen once. The sequenced sample was peripheral blood. These receptors all come from a man aged 35 to 55 with active or convalescent COVID-19.

This chain uses TRBV4-1 with TRBJ1-2, with a weak D call TRBD1 (5 bases). Deletions cut 0 bases from V and 3 bases from J, with 11 bases between. CDR1 is MGHRA and CDR2 is YSYEKL in the germline V gene. CDR3 length: 15 residues. This chain's CDR3 is CASSQEGGDYYGYTF. DNA for the CDR3: TGCGCCAGCAGCCAAGAGGGAGGGGATTACTATGGCTACACCTTC.

The V call is TRBV10-2, the J call TRBJ1-1, with a weak D call TRBD1 (6 bases). CDR3 length equals 14 residues. From germline, CDR1 is WSHSY and CDR2 SAAADI. The V and J ends lost 3 bases and 4 bases respectively, with 12 bases between them. The CDR3 nucleotides read TGCGCCAGCAGTGACCCACGGGACATCACTGAAGCTTTCTTT. It yields the protein CASSDPRDITEAFF.

The rearrangement joins TRBV2 to TRBJ2-1, with 7 bases that match TRBD2. CDR3 length: 15 residues. Per the germline V gene, CDR1 is SNHLY and CDR2 is FYNNEI. J gave up 1 base and V 4 bases, and 4 bases lay outside the gene matches. DNA of the CDR3: TGTGCCAGCAGTGTCGAGGGAGGGTCCTACAATGAGCAGTTCTTC. As protein: CASSVEGGSYNEQFF.

V and J are TRBV7-9 and TRBJ2-7; TRBD1 aligns across 7 bases. Germline V gene lookup returns CDR1 SEHNR and CDR2 FQNEAQ (reference sequence). The ends lost 6 bases at V and 2 bases at J; junction bases unmatched: 4. The CDR3 has 13 amino acids. In DNA form, the CDR3 reads TGTGCCAGCAGGCGGACAGGAGCCTACGAGCAGTACTTC. It translates to CASRRTGAYEQYF.

The chain is built from TRBV3-1 (or the pseudogene TRBV3-2) and TRBJ2-1, with D possibly TRBD1 on 6 matching bases. This CDR3 is 16 amino acids long. The germline CDR1 and CDR2 sequences are LGHDT and YNNKEL (reference sequence). Trimming removed 0 bases at V and 0 bases at J, with 9 bases between. The CDR3 DNA follows: TGTGCCAGCAGCCAAGATTTAGGGGGCTCCTACAATGAGCAGTTCTTC. As protein: CASSQDLGGSYNEQFF.

Only one count was recorded for this clone. The chain uses TRBV11-2 and TRBJ2-5; TRBD2 agrees at 7 bases. The V gene end was trimmed by 5 bases and the J gene end by 3 bases; junction bases not matched to a gene: 9. CDR3 length: 15 residues. Germline values: CDR1 SGHAT, CDR2 FQNNGV. The CDR3 here is CASSVRLAFEETQYF. In DNA form, the CDR3 reads TGTGCCAGCAGCGTCCGACTAGCCTTCGAAGAGACCCAGTACTTC. The full variable domain, in which reference TRBV11-2 and TRBJ2-5 provide the parts outside the CDR3, is EAGVAQSPRYKIIEKRQSVAFWCNPISGHATLYWYQQILGQGPKLLIQFQNNGVVDDSQLPKDRFSAERLKGVDSTLKIQPAKLEDSAVYLCASSVRLAFEETQYFGPGTRLLVL.

The chain combines TRBV11-3 with TRBJ2-1; TRBD2 aligns across 9 bases. This CDR3 spans 15 amino acids. Per germline, CDR1 SGHNT and CDR2 YENEEA. Trimming at V came to 4 bases and at J to 4 bases, leaving 5 bases not matched to a gene. CDR3 region: CASSWASGAYNEQFF. CDR3 DNA sequence: TGTGCCAGCAGCTGGGCTAGCGGGGCTTACAATGAGCAGTTCTTC. Full variable domain (outside the CDR3, taken from reference TRBV11-3 and TRBJ2-1): EAGVVQSPRYKIIEKKQPVAFWCNPISGHNTLYWYLQNLGQGPELLIRYENEEAVDDSQLPKDRFSAERLKGVDSTLKIQPAELGDSAVYLCASSWASGAYNEQFFGPGTRLTVL.

V usage is TRBV4-2 and J usage is TRBJ2-2, with TRBD1 identical over 8 bases. Trimming cost V 4 bases and J 1 base; bases outside gene matches: 14. In germline, CDR1 is LGHNA, CDR2 YNFKEQ. The CDR3 length is 19 residues. CDR3 coding DNA: TGTGCCAGCAGCCCGCTGGGGTCGCCAGGGGGCGAGAACACCGGGGAGCTGTTTTTT. As protein: CASSPLGSPGGENTGELFF.

The sample holds a few counts of this clone. The chain employs TRBV7-3 and TRBJ2-7; 7 bases line up with TRBD2. The ends lost 6 bases at V and 2 bases at J; junction bases unmatched: 7. This CDR3 has 14 amino acids. The V gene's germline CDR1 is SGHTA and CDR2 FQGTGA. The CDR3, as DNA: TGTGCCAGCAGTCCCGGGACTAACGCCTACGAGCAGTACTTC. The encoded protein is CASSPGTNAYEQYF.

The chain carries TRBV25-1 and TRBJ2-5, with 15 nucleotides matching TRBD2. The ends lost 1 base at V and 5 bases at J; junction bases unmatched: 8. Germline values: CDR1 MGHDK, CDR2 SYGVNS. This CDR3 has 18 residues. The CDR3 spells CASSEWGRTSGGDETQYF. The CDR3 nucleotides are TGTGCCAGCAGTGAATGGGGTCGGACTAGCGGGGGGGATGAGACCCAGTACTTC.

The chain has TRBV18 and TRBJ1-1; D uncertain. Germline CDR1 reads KGHSH; CDR2 reads LQKENI. The CDR3 extends over 15 amino acids. The germline V and J ends were trimmed by 3 bases and 5 bases, with 16 bases remaining between them. The CDR3 loop is CASSPRTGIGTEAFF. Here the CDR3 DNA reads TGTGCCAGCTCACCCCGGACGGGAATAGGGACTGAAGCTTTCTTT.

The chain employs TRBV6-5 and TRBJ1-1; D is possibly TRBD1 (6 bases). Between the trimmed V and J ends, which lost 7 bases and 5 bases, there was a span of 17 bases. Germline CDR1 reads MNHEY; CDR2 reads SVGAGI. This CDR3 is built from 14 residues. The CDR3 bases are TGTGCCAGCACCCGAGGGGGGGCTGAGACTGAAGCTTTCTTT. It codes for CASTRGGAETEAFF.

The chain couples TRBV3-1 (or the pseudogene TRBV3-2) to TRBJ1-1; D is possibly TRBD1 (5 bases). Germline V gives CDR1 LGHDT, CDR2 YNNKEL (reference sequence). The CDR3 is 15 residues long. Trimming shortened V by 1 base and J by 2 bases, and 11 bases separated the two germline ends. The CDR3 nucleotides read TGTGCCAGCAGCCAAGGTTGGGGGGTCAACACTGAAGCTTTCTTT. It codes for CASSQGWGVNTEAFF.

The V and J genes are TRBV11-2 and TRBJ1-6; D call uncertain. The germline V gene encodes CDR1 SGHAT and CDR2 FQNNGV. The CDR3 consists of 14 residues. V lost 2 bases, J lost 7 bases, and 9 bases lay in between. The CDR3 bases are TGTGCCAGCAGCTTAACAGTGAACAATTCACCCCTCCACTTT. Translated, it gives CASSLTVNNSPLHF. Combining the CDR3 with reference TRBV11-2 and TRBJ1-6 gives the whole variable domain EAGVAQSPRYKIIEKRQSVAFWCNPISGHATLYWYQQILGQGPKLLIQFQNNGVVDDSQLPKDRFSAERLKGVDSTLKIQPAKLEDSAVYLCASSLTVNNSPLHFGNGTRLTVT.

The chain is built from TRBV5-1 and TRBJ2-2; 8 positions agree with TRBD2. V lost 0 bases to trimming and J lost 3 bases; unmatched junction nucleotides: 4. The CDR3 runs 16 residues. Germline V gene lookup returns CDR1 SGHRS and CDR2 YFSETQ. The CDR3 DNA follows: TGCGCCAGCAGCTTGGCGGCTAGCGGGTACACCGGGGAGCTGTTTTTT. It specifies CASSLAASGYTGELFF.

The V and J genes are TRBV9 and TRBJ1-4; possibly TRBD1 for D (5 bases). CDR3 length equals 15 residues. The V end lost 2 bases, the J end lost 6 bases, and 14 bases lay between the germline ends. The germline V gene has CDR1 SGDLS and CDR2 YYNGEE. The CDR3 loop is CASSVVAGVDEKLFF. For the CDR3, the DNA is TGTGCCAGCAGCGTCGTGGCGGGGGTTGATGAAAAACTGTTTTTT.

This sequence joins TRBV25-1 and TRBJ2-1; D gene unclear. Looked up from germline, CDR1 is MGHDK and CDR2 is SYGVNS. V shed 6 bases and J shed 7 bases, with 16 bases lying between them. The CDR3 is 14 residues long. The CDR3 sequence is CASSRSSLLNEQFF. The CDR3 nucleotides are TGTGCCAGCAGCCGATCAAGCCTATTGAATGAGCAGTTCTTC.